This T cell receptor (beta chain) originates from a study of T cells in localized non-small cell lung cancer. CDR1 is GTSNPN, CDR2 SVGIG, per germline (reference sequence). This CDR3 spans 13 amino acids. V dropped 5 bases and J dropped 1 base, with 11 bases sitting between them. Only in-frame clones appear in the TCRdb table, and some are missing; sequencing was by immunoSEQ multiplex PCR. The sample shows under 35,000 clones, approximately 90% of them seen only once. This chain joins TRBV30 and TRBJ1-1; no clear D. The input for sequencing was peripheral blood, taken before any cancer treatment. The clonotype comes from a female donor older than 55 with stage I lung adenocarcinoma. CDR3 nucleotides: TGTGCCTGGGACCCTAAGAAGAACACTGAAGCTTTCTTT. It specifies CAWDPKKNTEAFF. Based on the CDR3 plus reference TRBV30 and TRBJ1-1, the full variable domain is SQTIHQWPATLVQPVGSPLSLECTVEGTSNPNLYWYRQAAGRGLQLLFYSVGIGQISSEVPQNLSASRPQDRQFILSSKKLLLSDSGFYLCAWDPKKNTEAFFGQGTRLTVV.